The following is a TCR beta chain sequence with its context. This record comes from a study of T-cell reconstitution after alpha-beta-depleted transplantation in children. CDR1 SGHRS and CDR2 YFSETQ come from the germline V gene. V was shortened by 4 bases and J by 0 bases, with 11 bases between the two germline ends. The CDR3 runs to 14 residues. Preparation of the TCRbeta library involved a method that used unique molecular identifiers. TCRdb itself ran the PCR reads through MiXCR, one entry per CDR3 protein. This table holds roughly 50,000 distinct CDR3 sequences, approximately 43% found once. V and J are TRBV5-1 and TRBJ2-7; TRBD1 might be the D (6 bases). The specimen comprised PBMCs, mostly from graft donor cells, sampled 360 days after TCRalphabeta/CD19-depleted stem cell transplant. The TCR comes from a male patient aged 10-17 years who had a stem cell transplant for acute lymphoblastic leukemia, so the T cells may come from the graft donor. The CDR3 bases are TGCGCCAGCAGCCACGGACAGTTCTCCTACGAGCAGTACTTC. It codes for CASSHGQFSYEQYF.